This T cell receptor (beta chain) came from a study of blood T cell repertoires in COVID-19. About the study: Collection of acute and convalescent COVID-19 samples took place in the United States, Italy and Spain. From T cells, B-cell-depleted T cells, or PBMCs came the material, which was cDNA or gDNA.

Germline CDR1 reads MNHNY; CDR2 reads SVGAGI (reference sequence). V lost 5 bases, J lost 0 bases, and 17 bases lay in between. This CDR3 region has 17 residues. Authors' analysis steps: Estimation of nucleated cell counts relied on the amplification of reference gene primers. The protocol was immunoSEQ multiplex PCR, while the TCRdb copy is restricted to in-frame clones and leaves out a portion. For V, J and clone size, that table is used; D and trimming come from the DNA. The table has tens of thousands of clones, about nine tenths seen once. Input material: peripheral blood. The sequence came from a man aged 45 to 65 with active or convalescent COVID-19. The J gene is TRBJ1-5, the V gene TRBV6-6, with a weak D call TRBD1 (6 bases). CDR3 region: CASSPHRAGDSNQPQHF. DNA of the CDR3: TGTGCCAGCAGTCCCCATCGGGCAGGGGATAGCAATCAGCCCCAGCATTTT.